The 27 T cell receptor beta chains below were found in one sample sequenced in a study of cytomegalovirus exposure and HLA in healthy donors. Both 60 Vbeta primers and 13 Jbeta primers went into the PCR. The protocol was immunoSEQ multiplex PCR, while the TCRdb copy is restricted to in-frame clones and leaves out a portion. Of more than 90,000 clones in the sample, about three quarters are singletons; the top ten hold over 6%. The specimen sequenced was PBMCs. These TCRs come from a man aged 40-50 years in good health and CMV-seropositive.

The sample holds a few counts of this clone. DNA for the CDR3: TGCGCCAGCAGTATGGGACAGGGAAGGACCGGGGAGCTGTTTTTT. This encodes CASSMGQGRTGELFF. The chain is built from TRBV10-1 and TRBJ2-2; TRBD1 matches at 9 bases. The CDR3 spans 15 residues. Unmatched junction bases numbered 6, after V lost 5 bases and J lost 5 bases. Germline V gene sequence: CDR1 WNHNN, CDR2 SYGVQD (reference sequence).

This clone was seen a few times. This CDR3 reads CASRATTGSSYEQYF. The CDR3 bases are TGTGCCAGCAGAGCAACTACAGGTAGCTCCTACGAGCAGTACTTC. The gene calls are TRBV6-6 and TRBJ2-7; TRBD1 is a possible D gene (5 bases). V dropped 6 bases and J dropped 0 bases, with 15 bases sitting between them. The CDR3 totals 15 residues. Germline assignment: CDR1 MNHNY and CDR2 SVGAGI (reference sequence).

This chain joins TRBV5-6 and TRBJ2-3, with a possible D match to TRBD2 (5 bases). Germline lookup yields CDR1 SGHDT and CDR2 YYEEEE. Trimming took 1 base from V and 0 from J, leaving 6 bases between them. The CDR3 extends over 14 amino acids. The CDR3 spells CASSLSSSTDTQYF. The DNA for the CDR3 is TGTGCCAGCAGCTTGTCTAGCAGCACAGATACGCAGTATTTT.

The chain combines TRBV28 with TRBJ2-3; 8 bases match TRBD2. V lost 5 bases, J lost 2 bases, and 6 bases stayed unmatched. CDR3 size: 15 residues. Germline V gives CDR1 MDHEN, CDR2 SYDVKM. CDR3: CASSPAGGYTDTQYF. The DNA of the CDR3 is TGTGCCAGCAGTCCGGCGGGGGGCTACACAGATACGCAGTATTTT.

This clone was counted between two and nine times. The J gene is TRBJ1-2, the V gene TRBV7-8; D is unclear. The CDR3 has 14 amino acids. Trimming shortened V by 3 bases and J by 6 bases, and 14 bases separated the two germline ends. Per germline, CDR1 SGHVS and CDR2 FQNEAQ. As DNA, the CDR3 is TGTGCCAGCAGCTTCGGGTCCAGAGAAGATGGCTACACCTTC. Its protein product is CASSFGSREDGYTF.

Details on this clone: Other DNA sequences in this sample translate to the same CDR3. This chain links TRBV6-5 with TRBJ1-2, with D possibly being TRBD1 (6 bases). V lost 8 bases, J lost 4 bases, and 11 bases lay in between. The V gene's germline CDR1 is MNHEY and CDR2 SVGAGI. The CDR3 is 12 amino acids. The CDR3, as DNA: TGTGCCAGCGGTGGCAGGGGCTATGGCTACACCTTC. Translation gives CASGGRGYGYTF.

This clone was counted a few times. This chain joins TRBV19 and TRBJ2-3; the D is unclear. The ends were cut back, 6 bases at V and 2 bases at J, with 6 bases in the middle. Germline V lookup: CDR1 LNHDA, CDR2 SQIVND (reference sequence). The CDR3 consists of 12 residues. The CDR3 nucleotides read TGTGCCAGTAGGTCGTACACAGATACGCAGTATTTT. It is translated as CASRSYTDTQYF.

The chain links TRBV19 to TRBJ2-3; 8 bases agree with TRBD2. CDR3 size: 16 residues. V was clipped by 9 bases and J by 0 bases; unmatched bases: 11. CDR1 LNHDA and CDR2 SQIVND come from the germline V gene (reference sequence). In DNA, the CDR3 is TGTGCCAGCGCCTCGGGATTAGCGGGGAGCACAGATACGCAGTATTTT. Translated: CASASGLAGSTDTQYF.

The V call is TRBV5-4, the J call TRBJ2-7; 7 bases map to TRBD1. The CDR3 runs to 15 residues. Germline V CDR1 and CDR2: SGHNT, YYREEE (reference sequence). The V and J ends lost 0 bases and 2 bases, in that order; junction bases with no gene match: 5. As DNA, the CDR3 is TGTGCCAGCAGCTTGGGTGGGACAGCAGCCTACGAGCAGTACTTC. Translating it yields CASSLGGTAAYEQYF.

The chain combines TRBV27 with TRBJ2-5; D perhaps matches TRBD1 (5 bases). Germline V gives CDR1 MNHEY, CDR2 SMNVEV (reference sequence). This CDR3 comprises 13 residues. V was pared by 0 bases and J by 9 bases, with 11 bases between. The CDR3 DNA reads as TGTGCCAGCAGTTTATCTAGGGGTTCGGCCCAGTACTTC. It is translated as CASSLSRGSAQYF.

V gene TRBV11-2 combines with J gene TRBJ2-1, with TRBD2 identical over 8 bases. The CDR3 is 15 residues long. CDR1 and CDR2 (germline): SGHAT, FQNNGV. With 1 base clipped from V and 2 bases from J, the junction kept 1 base outside the gene matches. As DNA, the CDR3 is TGTGCCAGCAGCTTAGCGGGAGGGACCTACAATGAGCAGTTCTTC. The encoded protein is CASSLAGGTYNEQFF.

J is TRBJ2-3 and V is TRBV6-5; D perhaps matches TRBD2 (6 bases). Germline CDR1 and CDR2: MNHEY and SVGAGI. V shed 2 bases and J shed 2 bases, with 11 bases lying between them. This CDR3 is 15 amino acids long. CDR3 in DNA: TGTGCCAGCAGTTACGTCGGGGGATACACAGATACGCAGTATTTT. It encodes CASSYVGGYTDTQYF.

This clone is a singleton in its sample. Within the sample, other DNA sequences also encode this same CDR3. The chain links TRBV15 to TRBJ2-7; 8 bases line up with TRBD1. The CDR3 extends over 15 amino acids. V was pared by 0 bases and J by 4 bases, with 5 bases of the junction left unmatched. Germline CDR1 and CDR2: LNHNV and YYDKDF (reference sequence). CDR3 nucleotide sequence: TGTGCCACCAGCAGAGATCGCCAGGGGGCGTACGAGCAGTACTTC. It translates to CATSRDRQGAYEQYF.

J is TRBJ2-3 and V is TRBV20-1; D unresolved. V was pared by 4 bases and J by 3 bases, with 2 bases between. Germline CDR1 reads DFQATT; CDR2 reads SNEGSKA (reference sequence). The CDR3 length is 10 residues. Written as DNA, the CDR3 is TGCAGTGCTACGACAGATACGCAGTATTTT. Translation: CSATTDTQYF.

V is TRBV9 and J is TRBJ2-3; 8 bases fit TRBD2. The CDR3 is 18 amino acids. From germline, CDR1 is SGDLS and CDR2 YYNGEE. The ends lost 6 bases at V and 5 bases at J; junction bases unmatched: 20. The CDR3 protein is CASNDPRLGGAFRDTQYF. The CDR3 DNA sequence: TGTGCCAGCAACGACCCACGACTCGGGGGGGCCTTCCGAGATACGCAGTATTTT.

This clone was picked up one time. The rearrangement uses TRBV27 and TRBJ1-1; perhaps TRBD1 as D (6 bases). CDR3 length: 14 residues. CDR1 MNHEY and CDR2 SMNVEV come from the germline V gene (reference sequence). Trimming removed 6 bases from V and 4 bases from J, with 15 bases in between. The CDR3 sequence: CASRYLQGPTEAFF. The CDR3 region has the DNA TGTGCCAGCAGGTACCTTCAGGGGCCCACTGAAGCTTTCTTT.

The chain joins TRBV13 to TRBJ2-7; D may be TRBD2 (5 bases). The CDR3 is 14 residues long. With 5 bases removed from V and 5 bases from J, the gap between germline ends came to 16 bases. Per the germline V gene, CDR1 is PRHDT and CDR2 is FYEKMQ (reference sequence). The CDR3 nucleotides read TGTGCCAGCAGCGACGGGGTACCCCCCCACGAGCAGTACTTC. Protein product: CASSDGVPPHEQYF.

The sample holds one count of this clone. V usage is TRBV2 and J usage is TRBJ2-7, with D possibly TRBD2 on 5 matching bases. The CDR3 totals 12 residues. Germline V lookup: CDR1 SNHLY, CDR2 FYNNEI. The V end was cut by 4 bases, the J end by 1 base, with 5 bases between. CDR3 protein: CASSGTSYEQYF. The DNA for the CDR3 is TGTGCCAGCAGTGGGACTTCCTACGAGCAGTACTTC.

This clone was counted between two and nine times. The gene calls are TRBV27 and TRBJ2-5, with TRBD1 identical over 10 bases. With the DNA end fitting TRBJ2-7 better, the J assignment may be wrong. The CDR3 loop spans 15 amino acids. CDR1 is MNHEY and CDR2 is SMNVEV in the germline V gene (reference sequence). CDR3: CASKPRTGGTYEQYF. The CDR3, as DNA: TGTGCCAGCAAACCACGGACAGGGGGTACCTACGAGCAGTACTTC.

J is TRBJ2-7 and V is TRBV4-1, with a possible D match to TRBD2 (6 bases). The ends were cut back, 1 base at V and 3 bases at J, with 16 bases in the middle. This CDR3 region has 16 residues. Germline values: CDR1 MGHRA, CDR2 YSYEKL. CDR3 nucleotide sequence: TGCGCCAGCAGCCAAGGGGGAGGTGGGGAGATCTACGAGCAGTACTTC. Its protein product is CASSQGGGGEIYEQYF.

This clone was seen just once. The junction departs from the called germline gene at one end, perhaps through a read error. V gene TRBV7-9 combines with J gene TRBJ1-5; the match to TRBD1 covers 10 bases. The CDR3 is made up of 15 amino acids. The germline CDR1 and CDR2 sequences are SEHNR and FQNEAQ (reference sequence). This chain's CDR3 is CSSSRTGTGVQPQHF. The CDR3 nucleotides are TGTTCCAGCAGCCGAACCGGGACAGGGGTTCAGCCCCAGCATTTT.

This clone has just one count. The rearrangement uses TRBV6-1 and TRBJ2-7; D might be TRBD1 (5 bases). Germline values: CDR1 MNHNS, CDR2 SASEGT. Trimming left V 2 bases short and J 6 bases short, with 20 bases between. The CDR3 extends over 16 amino acids. The CDR3 sequence is CASSEPPYPGSAEQYF. The CDR3 nucleotides read TGTGCCAGCAGTGAACCACCCTACCCAGGGTCGGCCGAGCAGTACTTC.

The sample holds a few counts of this clone. This chain joins TRBV5-6 and TRBJ2-5; TRBD1 is a possible D gene (5 bases). The tail of the sequence fits TRBJ2-7 better, so the J call may be wrong. Germline V gene sequence: CDR1 SGHDT, CDR2 YYEEEE. The CDR3 is 14 residues long. The CDR3 is CASSFPQGSYEQYF. The CDR3, as DNA: TGTGCCAGCAGCTTCCCGCAGGGCTCCTACGAGCAGTACTTC.

The chain joins TRBV9 to TRBJ2-1, with 7 bases fitting TRBD2. J lost 5 bases, V lost 0 bases, and 5 bases had no gene match. CDR1 and CDR2 from the germline V gene are SGDLS and YYNGEE. The CDR3 loop spans 15 amino acids. The CDR3, as DNA: TGTGCCAGCAGCGTAGAGGGGACTATAAACAATGAGCAGTTCTTC. Encoded protein: CASSVEGTINNEQFF.

V is TRBV10-2 and J is TRBJ2-7; 7 bases agree with TRBD2. CDR1 and CDR2 (germline): WSHSY, SAAADI. Germline trimming cut 7 bases from V and 2 bases from J; bases unmatched to any gene: 8. The CDR3 covers 14 residues. The CDR3 region has the DNA TGCGCCAGCACCGCTAGCGGAGCTACCTACGAGCAGTACTTC. Translation: CASTASGATYEQYF.

The V call is TRBV11-2, the J call TRBJ2-5, with a tentative D call TRBD1 (5 bases). Germline V CDR1 and CDR2: SGHAT, FQNNGV. This CDR3 has 15 amino acids. Deletions cut 5 bases from V and 5 bases from J, with 18 bases between. CDR3 region: CASSPAQGGSETQYF. In nucleotides, the CDR3 is TGTGCCAGCAGCCCAGCCCAGGGCGGCTCCGAGACCCAGTACTTC.

The V and J genes are TRBV5-1 and TRBJ2-7; 8 bases are a match to TRBD2. Germline CDR1 SGHRS, CDR2 YFSETQ. Trimming cost V 3 bases and J 5 bases; bases outside gene matches: 13. The CDR3 extends over 16 amino acids. Here the CDR3 reads CASSWGLGGSTHEQYF. In DNA form, the CDR3 reads TGCGCCAGCAGCTGGGGACTAGGGGGGAGTACCCACGAGCAGTACTTC.